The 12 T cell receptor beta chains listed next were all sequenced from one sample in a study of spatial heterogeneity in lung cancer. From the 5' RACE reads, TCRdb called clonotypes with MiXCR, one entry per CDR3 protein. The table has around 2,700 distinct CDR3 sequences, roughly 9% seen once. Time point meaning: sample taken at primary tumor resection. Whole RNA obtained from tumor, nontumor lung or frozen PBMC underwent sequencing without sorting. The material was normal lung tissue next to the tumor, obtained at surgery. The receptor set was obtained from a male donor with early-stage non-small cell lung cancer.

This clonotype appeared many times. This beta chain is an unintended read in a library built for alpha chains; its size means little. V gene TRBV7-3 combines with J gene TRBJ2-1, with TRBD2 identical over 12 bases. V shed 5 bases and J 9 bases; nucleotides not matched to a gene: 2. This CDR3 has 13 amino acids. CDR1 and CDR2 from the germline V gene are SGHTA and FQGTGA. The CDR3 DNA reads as TGTGCCAGCAGCCCGGGACTAGCGGGTGAGCAGTTCTTC. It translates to CASSPGLAGEQFF.

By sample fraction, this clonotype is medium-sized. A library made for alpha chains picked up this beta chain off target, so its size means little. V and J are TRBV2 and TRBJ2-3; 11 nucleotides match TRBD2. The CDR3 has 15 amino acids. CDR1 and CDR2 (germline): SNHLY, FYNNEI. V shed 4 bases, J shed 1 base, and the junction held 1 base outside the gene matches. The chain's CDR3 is CASSGLAGRTDTQYF. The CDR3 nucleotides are TGTGCCAGCAGTGGACTAGCGGGACGCACAGATACGCAGTATTTT.

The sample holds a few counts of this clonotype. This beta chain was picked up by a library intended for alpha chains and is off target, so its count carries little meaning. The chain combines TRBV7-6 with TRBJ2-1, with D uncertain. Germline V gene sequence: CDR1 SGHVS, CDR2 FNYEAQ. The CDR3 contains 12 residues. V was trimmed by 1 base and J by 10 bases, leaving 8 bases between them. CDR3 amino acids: CASSLGIGEQFF. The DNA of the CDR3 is TGTGCCAGCAGCTTAGGGATCGGGGAGCAGTTCTTC.

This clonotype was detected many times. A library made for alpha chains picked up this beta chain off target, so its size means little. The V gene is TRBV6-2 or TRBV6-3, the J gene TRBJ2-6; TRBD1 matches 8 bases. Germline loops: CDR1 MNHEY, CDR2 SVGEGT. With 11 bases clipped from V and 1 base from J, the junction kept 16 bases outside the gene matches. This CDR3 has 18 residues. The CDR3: CAGGDRQGLRSGANVLTF. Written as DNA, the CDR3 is TGTGCCGGCGGGGACCGACAGGGGTTAAGATCTGGGGCCAACGTCCTGACTTTC.

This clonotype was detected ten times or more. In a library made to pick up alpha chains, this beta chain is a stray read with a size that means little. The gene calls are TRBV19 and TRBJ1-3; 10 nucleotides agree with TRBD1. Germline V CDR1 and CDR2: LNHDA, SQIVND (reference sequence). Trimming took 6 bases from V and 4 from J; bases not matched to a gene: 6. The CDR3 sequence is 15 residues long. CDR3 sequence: CASRKGQGNGNTIYF. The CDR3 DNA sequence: TGTGCCAGTAGGAAGGGACAGGGGAACGGAAACACCATATATTTT.

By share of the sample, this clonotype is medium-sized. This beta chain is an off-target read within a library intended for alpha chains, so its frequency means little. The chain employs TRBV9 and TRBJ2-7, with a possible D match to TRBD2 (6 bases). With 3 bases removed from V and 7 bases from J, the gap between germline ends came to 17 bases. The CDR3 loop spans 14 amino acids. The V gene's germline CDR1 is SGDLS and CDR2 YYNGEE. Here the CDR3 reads CASSAQDLAGEQYF. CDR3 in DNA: TGTGCCAGCAGCGCCCAGGATCTGGCGGGGGAGCAGTACTTC. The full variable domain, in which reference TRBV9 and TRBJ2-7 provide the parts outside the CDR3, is DSGVTQTPKHLITATGQRVTLRCSPRSGDLSVYWYQQSLDQGLQFLIQYYNGEERAKGNILERFSAQQFPDLHSELNLSSLELGDSALYFCASSAQDLAGEQYFGPGTRLTVT.

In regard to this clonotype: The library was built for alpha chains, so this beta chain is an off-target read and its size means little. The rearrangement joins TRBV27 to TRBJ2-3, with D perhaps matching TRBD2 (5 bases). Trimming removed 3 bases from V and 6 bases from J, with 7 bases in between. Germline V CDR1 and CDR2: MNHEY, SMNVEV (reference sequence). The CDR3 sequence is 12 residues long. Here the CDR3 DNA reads TGTGCCAGCAGTTTTAGCGTGGATACGCAGTATTTT. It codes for CASSFSVDTQYF.

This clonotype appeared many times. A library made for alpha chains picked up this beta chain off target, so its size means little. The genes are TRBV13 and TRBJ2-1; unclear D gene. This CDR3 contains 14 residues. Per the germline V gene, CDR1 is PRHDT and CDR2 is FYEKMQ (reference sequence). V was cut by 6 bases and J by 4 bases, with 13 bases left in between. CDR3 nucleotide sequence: TGTGCCAGCAGTACTCCGACTCCTTACAATGAGCAGTTCTTC. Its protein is CASSTPTPYNEQFF.

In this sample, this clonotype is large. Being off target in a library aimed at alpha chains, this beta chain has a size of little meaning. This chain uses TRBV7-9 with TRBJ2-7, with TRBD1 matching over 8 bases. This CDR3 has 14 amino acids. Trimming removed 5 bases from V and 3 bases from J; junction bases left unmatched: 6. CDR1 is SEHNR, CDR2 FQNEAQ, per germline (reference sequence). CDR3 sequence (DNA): TGTGCCAGCAGCGCAGCCGGGACAGGCTACGAGCAGTACTTC. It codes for CASSAAGTGYEQYF.

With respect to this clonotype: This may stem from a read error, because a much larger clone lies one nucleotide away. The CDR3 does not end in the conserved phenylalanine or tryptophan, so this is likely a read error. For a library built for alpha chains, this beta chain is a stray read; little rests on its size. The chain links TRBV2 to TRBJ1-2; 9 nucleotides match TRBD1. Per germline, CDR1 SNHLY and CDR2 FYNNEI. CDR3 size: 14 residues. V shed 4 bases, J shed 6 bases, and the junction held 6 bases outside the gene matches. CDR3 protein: CASSGSGTGNGYTL. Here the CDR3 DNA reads TGTGCCAGCAGTGGCTCCGGGACAGGGAATGGCTACACCCTC.

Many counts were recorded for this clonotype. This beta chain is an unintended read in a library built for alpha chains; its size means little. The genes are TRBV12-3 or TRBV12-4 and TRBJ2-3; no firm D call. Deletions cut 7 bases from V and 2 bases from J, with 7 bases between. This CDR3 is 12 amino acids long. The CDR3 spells CASTSFTDTQYF. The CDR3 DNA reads TGTGCCAGCACCAGCTTCACAGATACGCAGTATTTT.

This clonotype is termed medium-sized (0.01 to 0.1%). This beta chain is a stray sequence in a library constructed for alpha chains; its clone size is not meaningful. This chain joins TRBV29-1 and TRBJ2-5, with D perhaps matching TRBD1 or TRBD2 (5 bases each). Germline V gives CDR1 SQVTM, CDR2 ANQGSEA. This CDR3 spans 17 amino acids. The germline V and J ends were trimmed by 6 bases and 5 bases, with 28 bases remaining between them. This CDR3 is CSVRGDRMGLKRETQYF. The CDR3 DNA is TGCAGCGTCCGGGGAGACAGAATGGGGCTAAAAAGGGAGACCCAGTACTTC.